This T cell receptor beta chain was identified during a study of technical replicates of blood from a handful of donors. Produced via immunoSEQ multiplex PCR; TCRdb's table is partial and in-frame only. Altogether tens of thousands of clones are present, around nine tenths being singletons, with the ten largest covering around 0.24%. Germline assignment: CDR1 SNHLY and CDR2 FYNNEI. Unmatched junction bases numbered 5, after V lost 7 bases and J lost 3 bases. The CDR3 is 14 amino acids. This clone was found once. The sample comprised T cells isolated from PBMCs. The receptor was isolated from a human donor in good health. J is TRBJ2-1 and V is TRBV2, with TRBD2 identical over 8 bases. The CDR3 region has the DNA TGTGCCAGCACGAGACTAGCGAGCTACAATGAGCAGTTCTTC. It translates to CASTRLASYNEQFF. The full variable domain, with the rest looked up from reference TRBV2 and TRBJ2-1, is EPEVTQTPSHQVTQMGQEVILRCVPISNHLYFYWYRQILGQKVEFLVSFYNNEISEKSEIFDDQFSVERPDGSNFTLKIRSTKLEDSAMYFCASTRLASYNEQFFGPGTRLTVL.